Shown below are 27 T cell receptor beta chains from a single sample sequenced in a study of T-cell memory formation after mild COVID-19 (dated by TCRdb to the early 2020s). The method was 5' RACE. The data were produced on an Illumina NovaSeq 6000. TCRdb reprocessing: public reads trimmed at Q25 with fastp, clones called with MiXCR, in-frame beta chains kept. Merged by CDR3 protein, the rows form single entries marked with the most common genes and DNA. The sample table shows 340,000 or so distinct CDR3 sequences, and approximately 12% are seen once. The top ten clones comprise around 21% of the sample. Specimen: PBMCs or a T cell subset sorted from them (not recorded which). All receptors derive from a man in his late teens or twenties who had mild COVID-19 (a few samples of this study predate the infection). The sample titles of this study are shuffled in the database, so cell type and time point are left out; the donor was told from shared clones.

A few counts support this clonotype. The chain has TRBV6-2 or TRBV6-3 and TRBJ1-5; weak D call: TRBD1 (5 bases). Per germline, CDR1 MNHEY and CDR2 SVGEGT. Trimming took 7 bases from V and 2 from J, leaving 15 bases between them. The CDR3 totals 15 residues. The CDR3 coding sequence is TGTGCCAGCACTGCGACAGTGCTAGGCAATCAGCCCCAGCATTTT. Its translation is CASTATVLGNQPQHF.

This clonotype came up many times. This chain connects TRBV7-9 to TRBJ1-4, with TRBD1 matching over 9 bases. J gave up 3 bases and V 3 bases, and 8 bases lay outside the gene matches. The CDR3 runs 17 residues. Germline V gene data show CDR1 as SEHNR and CDR2 as FQNEAQ (reference sequence). Here the CDR3 DNA reads TGTGCCAGCAGCTTCGGACAGGGGCGAGGGTCTAATGAAAAACTGTTTTTT. Its translation is CASSFGQGRGSNEKLFF.

This clonotype has a handful of counts. The chain links TRBV16 to TRBJ1-6, with no clear D. In germline, CDR1 is KGHSY, CDR2 FQNENV. V dropped 0 bases and J dropped 5 bases, with 14 bases sitting between them. The length of the CDR3 is 17 residues. CDR3 in amino acids: CASSQSIVGIDNSPLHF. As DNA, the CDR3 is TGTGCCAGCAGCCAATCGATTGTGGGAATCGATAATTCACCCCTCCACTTT.

The chain joins TRBV6-5 to TRBJ1-2; a possible D gene is TRBD1 (6 bases). This CDR3 is built from 13 residues. In germline, CDR1 is MNHEY, CDR2 SVGAGI. Trimming left V 2 bases short and J 4 bases short, with 8 bases between. The CDR3 DNA reads as TGTGCCAGCAGTTACCAACAGGGCTATGGCTACACCTTC. This codes for CASSYQQGYGYTF.

V and J are TRBV29-1 and TRBJ1-4, with 7 bases identical to TRBD1. CDR1 is SQVTM, CDR2 ANQGSEA, per germline. V lost 7 bases, J lost 12 bases, and 14 bases stayed unmatched. CDR3 length: 13 amino acids. The CDR3 reads CSAEGENRGELFF. CDR3 nucleotide sequence: TGCAGCGCTGAGGGGGAAAACAGGGGTGAACTGTTTTTT.

The chain couples TRBV20-1 to TRBJ1-1, with D hard to call. Germline CDR1 reads DFQATT; CDR2 reads SNEGSKA (reference sequence). This CDR3 contains 11 residues. Between the trimmed V and J ends, which lost 2 bases and 6 bases, there was a span of 7 bases. The CDR3 nucleotides are TGCAGTGCTAGACCCCCGGCTGAAGCTTTCTTT. Translated: CSARPPAEAFF.

This clonotype was counted only a few times. V is TRBV5-6 and J is TRBJ1-4; 7 positions agree with TRBD1. After removal of 3 bases from V and 8 bases from J, the junction contained 7 bases not matched to a gene. Germline V CDR1 and CDR2: SGHDT, YYEEEE. The CDR3 loop spans 14 amino acids. The CDR3 sequence: CASSSTGKGEKLFF. The CDR3, as DNA: TGTGCCAGCAGCTCGACAGGGAAGGGAGAAAAACTGTTTTTT. Filled out from reference TRBV5-6 and TRBJ1-4, the complete variable domain reads DAGVTQSPTHLIKTRGQQVTLRCSPKSGHDTVSWYQQALGQGPQFIFQYYEEEERQRGNFPDRFSGHQFPNYSSELNVNALLLGDSALYLCASSSTGKGEKLFFGSGTQLSVL.

This clonotype was seen a few times. This rearrangement joins TRBV12-3 or TRBV12-4 to TRBJ2-5; weak D call: TRBD1 (6 bases). The CDR3 spans 14 residues. The ends were cut back, 7 bases at V and 2 bases at J, with 14 bases in the middle. This CDR3 is CASTTGTYQETQYF. DNA of the CDR3: TGTGCCAGCACCACCGGGACATATCAAGAGACCCAGTACTTC.

The V call is TRBV10-3, the J call TRBJ1-6, with a weak D call TRBD1 (5 bases). V shed 6 bases and J shed 7 bases, with 13 bases lying between them. Germline values: CDR1 ENHRY, CDR2 SYGVKD. CDR3 length equals 14 residues. The CDR3, as DNA: TGTGCCATCAGCAAGACGGGGGACAATTCACCCCTCCACTTT. It translates to CAISKTGDNSPLHF.

About this clonotype itself: One junction end does not reproduce the germline sequence, and a read error may be involved. This sequence joins TRBV6-1 and TRBJ1-1; D unclear. This CDR3 is built from 11 residues. Germline values: CDR1 MNHNS, CDR2 SASEGT. CDR3 coding DNA: TGTGCCAGCAGGGAACGGCCTGAGGCTTTCTTT. Translation: CASRERPEAFF.

This rearrangement joins TRBV7-2 to TRBJ2-1; the D is unclear. The CDR3 length is 14 residues. The V end was cut by 0 bases, the J end by 7 bases, with 10 bases between. CDR1 and CDR2 (germline): SGHTA, FQGNSA. Here the CDR3 reads CASSLARLVNEQFF. In nucleotides, the CDR3 is TGTGCCAGCAGCTTAGCCAGATTGGTTAATGAGCAGTTCTTC.

Only a few counts were recorded for this clonotype. This chain uses TRBV5-1 with TRBJ2-3, with no clear D. The CDR3 has 14 residues. V was pared by 0 bases and J by 2 bases, with 7 bases between. Germline V lookup: CDR1 SGHRS, CDR2 YFSETQ. DNA for the CDR3: TGCGCCAGCAGCTTGGAACCAGACACAGATACGCAGTATTTT. Encoded protein: CASSLEPDTDTQYF. Looking up the rest from reference TRBV5-1 and TRBJ2-3 gives the full variable domain: KAGVTQTPRYLIKTRGQQVTLSCSPISGHRSVSWYQQTPGQGLQFLFEYFSETQRNKGNFPGRFSGRQFSNSRSEMNVSTLELGDSALYLCASSLEPDTDTQYFGPGTRLTVL.

The rearrangement joins TRBV19 to TRBJ2-6; 11 positions match TRBD1. The germline gives CDR1 LNHDA, CDR2 SQIVND (reference sequence). This CDR3 has 16 residues. Trimming removed 5 bases from V and 2 bases from J; junction bases left unmatched: 2. The CDR3 spells CASSPGQGAGANVLTF. The CDR3 DNA sequence: TGTGCCAGTAGTCCGGGACAGGGGGCTGGGGCCAACGTCCTGACTTTC.

This clonotype turned up a few times. Here the CDR3 DNA reads TGCAGCGGCAGAAGGGTGGGGGTGGCAGATACGCAGTATTTT. Its translation: CSGRRVGVADTQYF. The chain recombines TRBV29-1 with TRBJ2-3; TRBD1 or TRBD2 may be the D gene (5 bases each). V gave up 7 bases and J gave up 4 bases, with 18 bases separating them. The CDR3 consists of 14 residues. Germline CDR1 and CDR2: SQVTM and ANQGSEA.

The V and J genes are TRBV6-5 and TRBJ1-3; possible D gene TRBD1, 6 bases. There are 13 residues in the CDR3. CDR1 MNHEY and CDR2 SVGAGI come from the germline V gene. The V and J ends lost 7 bases and 8 bases respectively, with 15 bases between them. The CDR3 region is CASTRGWPDTIYF. The CDR3 DNA is TGTGCCAGCACCAGGGGCTGGCCAGACACCATATATTTT.

The V and J genes are TRBV4-1 and TRBJ1-1; perhaps TRBD1 as D (5 bases). This CDR3 spans 11 amino acids. CDR1 MGHRA and CDR2 YSYEKL come from the germline V gene. Between the trimmed V and J ends, which lost 5 bases and 8 bases, there was a span of 9 bases. The CDR3 protein is CASSVPGEAFF. The CDR3, as DNA: TGCGCCAGCAGCGTACCAGGGGAAGCTTTCTTT.

The chain joins TRBV5-4 to TRBJ2-1, with a possible D match to TRBD2 (5 bases). CDR3 length: 15 amino acids. V was shortened by 0 bases and J by 8 bases, with 15 bases between the two germline ends. The V gene's germline CDR1 is SGHNT and CDR2 YYREEE (reference sequence). CDR3: CASSLDTRARYEQFF. DNA for the CDR3: TGTGCCAGCAGCTTGGATACGCGGGCGAGGTATGAGCAGTTCTTC.

The CDR3 nucleotides are TGCGCCAGCTCACCAGTTCTAGCGGCTAGCACAGATACGCAGTATTTT. It codes for CASSPVLAASTDTQYF. The V gene is TRBV5-1, the J gene TRBJ2-3, with 7 bases aligning to TRBD2. After removal of 7 bases from V and 0 bases from J, the junction contained 11 bases not matched to a gene. Looked up from germline, CDR1 is SGHRS and CDR2 is YFSETQ. The CDR3 extends over 16 amino acids. The entire variable domain, with the rest obtained from reference TRBV5-1 and TRBJ2-3, is as follows: KAGVTQTPRYLIKTRGQQVTLSCSPISGHRSVSWYQQTPGQGLQFLFEYFSETQRNKGNFPGRFSGRQFSNSRSEMNVSTLELGDSALYLCASSPVLAASTDTQYFGPGTRLTVL.

This clonotype was observed a handful of times. V gene TRBV20-1 combines with J gene TRBJ2-1; 9 bases are shared with TRBD2. Unmatched junction bases numbered 5, after V lost 2 bases and J lost 3 bases. The CDR3 totals 15 residues. The germline V gene has CDR1 DFQATT and CDR2 SNEGSKA (reference sequence). CDR3 region: CSARSLAGLYNEQFF. The CDR3 DNA follows: TGCAGTGCTAGAAGTCTAGCGGGGCTCTACAATGAGCAGTTCTTC.

V gene TRBV12-3 or TRBV12-4 combines with J gene TRBJ1-3; tentatively, D is TRBD1 (5 bases). With 6 bases removed from V and 0 bases from J, the gap between germline ends came to 24 bases. The CDR3 runs 19 residues. As DNA, the CDR3 is TGTGCCAGCAGATTTGGGGTGTTGAGCAGGGCCTACTCTGGAAACACCATATATTTT. Amino acid sequence: CASRFGVLSRAYSGNTIYF.

The rearrangement links TRBV28 to TRBJ2-7; 7 bases are shared with TRBD2. Germline assignment: CDR1 MDHEN and CDR2 SYDVKM. The CDR3 has 14 amino acids. Germline trimming cut 6 bases from V and 3 bases from J; bases unmatched to any gene: 8. CDR3 sequence: CASRPGGGGYEQYV. In nucleotides, the CDR3 is TGTGCCAGCAGGCCTGGGGGGGGAGGCTACGAGCAGTACGTC.

V and J are TRBV6-5 and TRBJ1-5; perhaps TRBD1 as D (5 bases). Trimming stripped 5 bases from V and 5 bases from J, with 16 bases between. Germline V gene sequence: CDR1 MNHEY, CDR2 SVGAGI. The CDR3 covers 15 residues. As DNA, the CDR3 is TGTGCCAGCAGTCCCAGGACCTTGGGGGATCAGCCCCAGCATTTT. As protein: CASSPRTLGDQPQHF.

A remark on this clonotype: This sequence may be a read error, since a much larger clone differs from it by one base. The gene calls are TRBV4-2 and TRBJ2-3; D is uncertain. V was trimmed by 3 bases and J by 4 bases, leaving 5 bases between them. Germline V gene data show CDR1 as LGHNA and CDR2 as YNFKEQ. The CDR3 extends over 12 amino acids. The CDR3 coding sequence is TGTGCCAGCAGCCATCCTCCAGATACGCAGTATTTT. This gives the protein CASSHPPDTQYF.

The chain uses TRBV29-1 and TRBJ1-4; 7 nucleotides agree with TRBD1. Trimming took 6 bases from V and 7 from J; bases not matched to a gene: 11. The length of the CDR3 is 14 residues. From germline, CDR1 is SQVTM and CDR2 ANQGSEA. The CDR3 DNA is TGCAGCGTAGCAAGACGCCGGACAGGTGAAAAACTGTTTTTT. It yields the protein CSVARRRTGEKLFF.

This clonotype was seen more than once but under ten times. The chain is built from TRBV7-6 and TRBJ2-5; TRBD2 matches 9 bases. The CDR3 is 17 amino acids. Germline CDR1 SGHVS, CDR2 FNYEAQ. V lost 5 bases, J lost 5 bases, and 15 bases stayed unmatched. CDR3 residues: CASSPSRVAGAWETQYF. CDR3 DNA sequence: TGTGCCAGCAGCCCGTCGAGGGTAGCGGGGGCGTGGGAGACCCAGTACTTC.

The chain has TRBV20-1 and TRBJ1-1, with D uncertain. The CDR3 length is 12 residues. Trimming pared 3 bases from V and 3 bases from J, leaving 8 bases between. In germline, CDR1 is DFQATT, CDR2 SNEGSKA (reference sequence). The DNA of the CDR3 is TGCAGTGCTAGTTTACCGCACACTGAAGCTTTCTTT. This translates into CSASLPHTEAFF.

This clonotype has only a few counts. The chain carries TRBV5-1 and TRBJ2-1; D gene uncertain. Trimming shortened V by 4 bases and J by 9 bases, and 11 bases separated the two germline ends. Germline V gives CDR1 SGHRS, CDR2 YFSETQ. CDR3 size: 12 residues. The CDR3 here is CASSKVGGEQFF. The CDR3 region has the DNA TGCGCCAGCAGCAAGGTCGGTGGTGAGCAGTTCTTC.